One sample yielded the 10 T cell receptor beta chains listed below, sequenced in a study of PD-1 blockade in classical Hodgkin lymphoma. Clones were sequenced by immunoSEQ multiplex PCR, and TCRdb holds only the in-frame ones, with some missing. The sample has fewer than 50,000 clones, 85% to 90% seen once. After autologous stem cell transplantation all patients relapsed, and prior brentuximab vedotin exposure differed between cohorts. The sequencing here drew on peripheral blood mononuclear cells (PBMCs), taken at baseline. The receptors originated from a human donor with classical Hodgkin lymphoma.

The J gene is TRBJ1-1, the V gene TRBV2; no definite D call. Germline CDR1 is SNHLY and CDR2 is FYNNEI. The CDR3 consists of 12 residues. V lost 1 base and J lost 8, with 8 bases in between. The CDR3 here is CASSEGVGEAFF. CDR3 coding DNA: TGTGCCAGCAGTGAAGGGGTCGGAGAAGCTTTCTTT.

The chain's CDR3 is CASSIEQGVGELFF. In DNA, the CDR3 is TGTGCCAGTAGTATCGAACAGGGCGTCGGGGAGCTGTTTTTT. This chain connects TRBV19 to TRBJ2-2, with a possible D match to TRBD1 (6 bases). This CDR3 has 14 residues. From germline, CDR1 is LNHDA and CDR2 SQIVND (reference sequence). V lost 3 bases to trimming and J lost 7 bases, with 12 bases between them.

This clone was seen a handful of times. This chain links TRBV19 with TRBJ2-5; D possibly corresponds to TRBD1 (6 bases). Germline loops: CDR1 LNHDA, CDR2 SQIVND (reference sequence). V shed 8 bases and J shed 2 bases, with 9 bases lying between them. This CDR3 has 12 amino acids. CDR3 nucleotide sequence: TGTGCCAGTGGGACACCTCAAGAGACCCAGTACTTC. Amino acids: CASGTPQETQYF.

The chain employs TRBV4-1 and TRBJ1-4; 7 nucleotides line up with TRBD1. CDR1 MGHRA and CDR2 YSYEKL come from the germline V gene. The CDR3 runs 14 residues. J gave up 2 bases and V 3 bases, and 0 bases lay outside the gene matches. CDR3 residues: CASSQTGTNEKLFF. The DNA for the CDR3 is TGCGCCAGCAGCCAGACAGGGACTAATGAAAAACTGTTTTTT.

V is TRBV14 and J is TRBJ2-4, with TRBD2 identical over 10 bases. The germline CDR1 and CDR2 sequences are SGHDN and FVKESK. The V gene end was trimmed by 4 bases and the J gene end by 1 base; junction bases not matched to a gene: 4. CDR3 size: 16 residues. The CDR3 DNA reads as TGTGCCAGCAGCCCTAGCGGGAGTCGGGCCAAAAACATTCAGTACTTC. Its translation: CASSPSGSRAKNIQYF.

This clone was picked up one time. This rearrangement joins TRBV7-3 to TRBJ2-3; possible D gene TRBD1, 5 bases. This CDR3 comprises 16 residues. Germline lookup yields CDR1 SGHTA and CDR2 FQGTGA. The V gene lost 2 bases and the J gene lost 10 bases, with 22 bases spanning the gap. In nucleotides, the CDR3 is TGTGCCAGCAGCTTAGGAGCATCAGGACCCGGCAGGGCGCAGTATTTT. Its protein is CASSLGASGPGRAQYF.

This clone was picked up a small number of times. The gene calls are TRBV10-1 and TRBJ2-7; D is unclear. V gave up 3 bases and J gave up 0 bases, with 6 bases separating them. This CDR3 is 13 amino acids long. Germline values: CDR1 WNHNN, CDR2 SYGVQD (reference sequence). The CDR3 bases are TGCGCCAGCAGTGAATACAGCTCCTACGAGCAGTACTTC. This codes for CASSEYSSYEQYF.

The CDR3 coding sequence is TGCGCCAGCAGCTCTACTGGCTTCGATACGCAGTATTTT. It is translated as CASSSTGFDTQYF. The chain has TRBV5-1 and TRBJ2-3; unclear D gene. Germline values: CDR1 SGHRS, CDR2 YFSETQ. Trimming pared 3 bases from V and 6 bases from J, leaving 11 bases between. The CDR3 spans 13 residues.

The chain employs TRBV19 and TRBJ2-7; 7 bases agree with TRBD1. V shed 4 bases, J shed 4 bases, and the junction held 10 bases outside the gene matches. This CDR3 comprises 15 residues. The germline V gene encodes CDR1 LNHDA and CDR2 SQIVND (reference sequence). CDR3: CASSTGGQVLYEQYF. The CDR3 nucleotides are TGTGCCAGTAGTACCGGTGGACAGGTTTTGTACGAGCAGTACTTC.

The chain links TRBV7-9 to TRBJ2-2, with 11 bases lining up with TRBD1. Germline CDR1 reads SEHNR; CDR2 reads FQNEAQ (reference sequence). J gave up 9 bases and V 4 bases, and 7 bases lay outside the gene matches. The CDR3 contains 15 residues. CDR3 protein: CASSSDRGRVRELFF. CDR3 coding DNA: TGTGCCAGCAGCTCGGACAGGGGGCGCGTTCGGGAGCTGTTTTTT.